These 6 T cell receptor beta chains share one sample of origin, sequenced in a study of cytomegalovirus exposure and HLA in healthy donors. Both 60 Vbeta primers and 13 Jbeta primers went into the PCR. Profiling relied on immunoSEQ multiplex PCR, and the TCRdb table lists in-frame clones only, not all of them. Seen here are 150,000 to 200,000 clones, around 85% observed once, and the top ten hold 1%. The specimen sequenced was PBMCs. The source is a boy under 10 years old in good health and CMV-seronegative.

The chain is built from TRBV6-4 and TRBJ2-1, with 13 bases matching TRBD2. Unmatched junction bases numbered 3, after V lost 4 bases and J lost 9 bases. The germline V gene has CDR1 MRHNA and CDR2 SNTAGT. This CDR3 contains 14 residues. The CDR3, as DNA: TGTGCCAGCAGTGGTACTAGCGGGGGGGGTGAGCAGTTCTTC. This codes for CASSGTSGGGEQFF.

The chain couples TRBV29-1 to TRBJ1-4; possibly TRBD1 for D (6 bases). Germline V lookup: CDR1 SQVTM, CDR2 ANQGSEA. This CDR3 has 14 amino acids. The V and J ends lost 6 bases and 7 bases respectively, with 18 bases between them. The CDR3 DNA reads as TGCAGCGTCCCGCCCGGGGGGGGGCGTGAAAAACTGTTTTTT. Amino acid sequence: CSVPPGGGREKLFF.

The chain carries TRBV15 and TRBJ1-1; the match to TRBD1 covers 10 bases. The germline V gene encodes CDR1 LNHNV and CDR2 YYDKDF (reference sequence). V dropped 8 bases and J dropped 1; count of bases not matched to a gene: 1. The CDR3 loop spans 13 amino acids. The CDR3 here is CATGDRGNTEAFF. In nucleotides, the CDR3 is TGTGCCACCGGGGACAGGGGGAACACTGAAGCTTTCTTT.

The gene calls are TRBV7-6 and TRBJ2-2, with D perhaps TRBD1 (6 bases). V gave up 4 bases and J gave up 2 bases, with 14 bases separating them. This CDR3 comprises 16 residues. CDR1 is SGHVS, CDR2 FNYEAQ, per germline. CDR3 nucleotides: TGTGCCAGCAGCTACGCCGGGACATTAAACACCGGGGAGCTGTTTTTT. Protein: CASSYAGTLNTGELFF.

The V call is TRBV2, the J call TRBJ2-1, with D perhaps matching TRBD2 (5 bases). Germline CDR1 reads SNHLY; CDR2 reads FYNNEI. This CDR3 is 13 amino acids long. The V gene lost 8 bases and the J gene lost 2 bases, with 10 bases spanning the gap. For the CDR3, the DNA is TGTGCCAGCTCCTCGGGGACCTACAATGAGCAGTTCTTC. Its translation: CASSSGTYNEQFF. The full variable domain, completed using reference TRBV2 and TRBJ2-1, is EPEVTQTPSHQVTQMGQEVILRCVPISNHLYFYWYRQILGQKVEFLVSFYNNEISEKSEIFDDQFSVERPDGSNFTLKIRSTKLEDSAMYFCASSSGTYNEQFFGPGTRLTVL.

Points on this clone: A read error may produce the germline difference seen at one junction end. CDR3 in amino acids: CSSSLGFGGLVTDTQYF. In nucleotides, the CDR3 is TGTTCCAGCAGCTTAGGGTTCGGGGGACTAGTCACAGATACGCAGTATTTT. The chain recombines TRBV7-9 with TRBJ2-3; TRBD2 matches 8 bases. The CDR3 covers 17 residues. Germline loops: CDR1 SEHNR, CDR2 FQNEAQ (reference sequence).